This T cell receptor (beta chain) was recorded in a study of T-cell reconstitution after alpha-beta-depleted transplantation in children. Only a few counts were recorded for this clonotype. As yet, its antigen is unknown. The germline V and J ends were trimmed by 0 bases and 2 bases, with 11 bases remaining between them. This CDR3 spans 15 amino acids. Germline CDR1 MNHEY, CDR2 SMNVEV (reference sequence). Preparation of the TCRbeta library involved a method that used unique molecular identifiers. TCRdb reprocessed the PCR reads via MiXCR and lists one record per CDR3 protein. The data contain some 460,000 distinct CDR3 sequences, 15% to 20% of them singletons. Study-level findings and limits: Once a year had passed after transplant, T-cell counts and diversity came mostly from newly produced T cells. Alpha-beta T cells present about two months after transplant were reported to originate from several hundred expanded graft clones. Surviving recipient T cells and thymic progenitors accounted for the high day-60 TCRbeta diversity observed in some patients.

The genes are TRBV27 and TRBJ2-7; possible D gene TRBD1, 6 bases. Sequencing used PBMCs, mostly from graft donor cells, obtained 360 days after TCRalphabeta/CD19-depleted stem cell transplant. This receptor was taken from a boy less than two years old who had a stem cell transplant for Wiskott-Aldrich syndrome, so the T cells may come from the graft donor. The CDR3 coding sequence is TGTGCCAGCAGTTTATCGACAGGATGGGCCTACGAGCAGTACTTC. Translating it yields CASSLSTGWAYEQYF.